The 27 T cell receptor beta chains in this list originate from one sample, sequenced in a study of blood T cells in healthy people across ages. With a J-beta primer mix and a sample-barcoded 5' primer, a second PCR ran about 7 to 12 cycles. TCRdb analysed the 5' RACE reads with MiXCR anew, one entry per CDR3 protein. The table includes 550,000 to 750,000 distinct CDR3 sequences, roughly 21% detected once. What was sequenced was blood. All receptors come from a man between 65 and 85 years old in good health.

The chain carries TRBV5-1 and TRBJ1-1; 7 bases align to TRBD1. Germline CDR1 and CDR2: SGHRS and YFSETQ. After removal of 1 base from V and 6 bases from J, the junction contained 6 bases not matched to a gene. CDR3 length: 14 amino acids. CDR3 in DNA: TGCGCCAGCAGCTTGCGTCAGGGGGGGCCTGAAGCTTTCTTT. Its translation: CASSLRQGGPEAFF.

The rearrangement joins TRBV5-1 to TRBJ1-2; no firm D call. The CDR3 spans 13 residues. Per the germline V gene, CDR1 is SGHRS and CDR2 is YFSETQ. V lost 2 bases and J 2 bases, leaving 7 bases between the germline ends. The CDR3 here is CASSFEDNYGYTF. DNA for the CDR3: TGCGCCAGCAGCTTTGAGGACAACTATGGCTACACCTTC.

There are a few counts of this clonotype. The chain joins TRBV7-9 to TRBJ1-1; D gene uncertain. Trimming removed 1 base at V and 6 bases at J, with 6 bases between. Germline-derived CDR1 and CDR2 are SEHNR and FQNEAQ (reference sequence). The length of the CDR3 is 12 residues. The CDR3 region is CASSLEVAEAFF. The CDR3 region has the DNA TGTGCCAGCAGCTTAGAAGTGGCTGAAGCTTTCTTT.

This clonotype occurred a few times. The chain is built from TRBV20-1 and TRBJ1-5; 7 positions match TRBD1. Germline V gene sequence: CDR1 DFQATT, CDR2 SNEGSKA (reference sequence). The CDR3 runs to 13 residues. V shed 6 bases, J shed 4 bases, and the junction held 6 bases outside the gene matches. This CDR3 is CSAVQGGNQPQHF. The CDR3 DNA sequence: TGCAGTGCCGTCCAGGGGGGGAATCAGCCCCAGCATTTT.

The chain couples TRBV11-2 to TRBJ2-1; 11 nucleotides line up with TRBD1. Germline values: CDR1 SGHAT, CDR2 FQNNGV. CDR3 length equals 15 residues. Trimming cost V 6 bases and J 6 bases; bases outside gene matches: 7. The CDR3 DNA sequence: TGTGCCAGCAGGGACCCGGGACAGGGGGGCAATGAGCAGTTCTTC. It translates to CASRDPGQGGNEQFF.

There are a few counts of this clonotype. This chain joins TRBV16 and TRBJ2-1, with no clear D. The CDR3 consists of 15 residues. Deletions cut 7 bases from V and 0 bases from J, with 13 bases between. Per the germline V gene, CDR1 is KGHSY and CDR2 is FQNENV. The CDR3 is CASTRQPSSYNEQFF. The CDR3 DNA is TGTGCCAGCACTCGACAACCGAGCTCCTACAATGAGCAGTTCTTC.

There are a few counts of this clonotype. The rearrangement joins TRBV7-9 to TRBJ1-4; tentatively, D is TRBD1 (6 bases). Trimming took off 5 bases at V and 0 bases at J, with 13 bases between the two ends. Germline-derived CDR1 and CDR2 are SEHNR and FQNEAQ (reference sequence). CDR3 length: 16 residues. CDR3 residues: CASSRGDTATNEKLFF. The CDR3 region has the DNA TGTGCCAGCAGCCGAGGGGACACCGCAACTAATGAAAAACTGTTTTTT.

This chain links TRBV5-5 with TRBJ2-3; D could derive from TRBD1 or TRBD2 (5 bases each). This CDR3 has 13 residues. V lost 4 bases and J 2 bases, leaving 8 bases between the germline ends. Per the germline V gene, CDR1 is SGHKS and CDR2 is YYEKEE (reference sequence). CDR3 protein: CASSVGTTDTQYF. CDR3 nucleotide sequence: TGTGCCAGCAGCGTGGGGACCACAGATACGCAGTATTTT.

This clonotype appeared a few times. This rearrangement joins TRBV12-5 to TRBJ1-2, with D tentatively TRBD1 (5 bases). V gave up 2 bases and J gave up 9 bases, with 13 bases separating them. This CDR3 is built from 13 residues. Germline CDR1 is LGHNT and CDR2 is FRNRAP. The CDR3: CASGLRPRGRYTF. CDR3 sequence (DNA): TGTGCTAGTGGTTTGAGGCCCCGGGGACGCTACACCTTC. Full variable domain (rest looked up from reference TRBV12-5 and TRBJ1-2): DARVTQTPRHKVTEMGQEVTMRCQPILGHNTVFWYRQTMMQGLELLAYFRNRAPLDDSGMPKDRFSAEMPDATLATLKIQPSEPRDSAVYFCASGLRPRGRYTFGSGTRLTVV.

The V and J genes are TRBV13 and TRBJ1-1; no definite D call. The V gene lost 5 bases and the J gene lost 12 bases, with 13 bases spanning the gap. The CDR3 runs 11 residues. CDR1 is PRHDT, CDR2 FYEKMQ, per germline (reference sequence). CDR3 sequence: CASSPRDASFF. The DNA of the CDR3 is TGTGCCAGCAGCCCCCGGGATGCGTCTTTCTTT.

The chain couples TRBV7-2 to TRBJ2-1, with D possibly TRBD1 on 5 matching bases. The J call may be incorrect, as the DNA end agrees better with TRBJ2-7. CDR1 SGHTA and CDR2 FQGNSA come from the germline V gene. The CDR3 runs to 15 residues. CDR3 nucleotides: TGTGCCAGCAGCGAAACAAGGGGCGGCTACTACGAGCAGTACTTC. This translates into CASSETRGGYYEQYF.

The chain links TRBV20-1 to TRBJ2-4; maybe TRBD2 (5 bases). Trimming pared 1 base from V and 3 bases from J, leaving 13 bases between. The CDR3 contains 15 residues. Germline V gene sequence: CDR1 DFQATT, CDR2 SNEGSKA (reference sequence). CDR3 nucleotides: TGCAGTGCTAGAGCTATAACCGGGAACAAAAACATTCAGTACTTC. This encodes CSARAITGNKNIQYF.

This chain links TRBV12-3 or TRBV12-4 with TRBJ1-2; D may be TRBD1 (6 bases). This CDR3 is built from 12 residues. Deletions cut 1 base from V and 8 bases from J, with 8 bases between. The CDR3 sequence: CASSLGGQGYTF. In DNA form, the CDR3 reads TGTGCCAGCAGTTTAGGGGGGCAGGGCTACACCTTC.

This clonotype was observed a few times. The gene calls are TRBV13 and TRBJ1-2, with D tentatively TRBD1 (6 bases). Trimming shortened V by 7 bases and J by 8 bases, and 20 bases separated the two germline ends. This CDR3 region has 14 residues. CDR1 is PRHDT and CDR2 is FYEKMQ in the germline V gene (reference sequence). The CDR3, as DNA: TGTGCCAGCAATAATGGCGTTGGGGGCGGGGGCTACACCTTC. Encoded protein: CASNNGVGGGGYTF. The full variable domain, completed using reference TRBV13 and TRBJ1-2, is AAGVIQSPRHLIKEKRETATLKCYPIPRHDTVYWYQQGPGQDPQFLISFYEKMQSDKGSIPDRFSAQQFSDYHSELNMSSLELGDSALYFCASNNGVGGGGYTFGSGTRLTVV.

This clonotype was observed a few times. The rearrangement uses TRBV3-1 and TRBJ2-1, with TRBD2 identical over 14 bases. The end of the DNA is better explained by TRBJ2-7, so the J call may be wrong. The CDR3 is made up of 20 amino acids. Germline values: CDR1 LGHDT, CDR2 YNNKEL (reference sequence). The CDR3 nucleotides are TGTGCCAGCAGCCAAGGAGTTGGTGAGACTAGCGGGAGGGCCTGGAGGGAGCAGTACTTC. It specifies CASSQGVGETSGRAWREQYF.

The chain is built from TRBV12-3 or TRBV12-4 and TRBJ1-1; 8 nucleotides match TRBD1. J lost 6 bases, V lost 3 bases, and 9 bases had no gene match. The CDR3 length is 15 residues. CDR3 sequence: CASSFPQGGIAEAFF. In DNA form, the CDR3 reads TGTGCCAGCAGTTTCCCACAGGGGGGTATCGCTGAAGCTTTCTTT.

V gene TRBV28 combines with J gene TRBJ1-4, with a possible D match to TRBD1 (5 bases). V was clipped by 8 bases and J by 4 bases, with 14 bases between them. The CDR3 sequence is 14 residues long. Germline lookup yields CDR1 MDHEN and CDR2 SYDVKM. Here the CDR3 reads CASGRGTYNEKLFF. For the CDR3, the DNA is TGTGCCAGCGGTAGGGGAACCTATAATGAAAAACTGTTTTTT.

This sequence joins TRBV7-2 and TRBJ1-4, with D hard to call. The CDR3 is 12 amino acids. The germline CDR1 and CDR2 sequences are SGHTA and FQGNSA. Trimming took 11 bases from V and 7 from J, leaving 14 bases between them. This chain's CDR3 is CAGGVACEKLFF. The CDR3 coding sequence is TGTGCCGGCGGGGTCGCTTGTGAAAAACTGTTTTTT.

This clonotype was counted between two and nine times. Its ends do not fully match the called genes, so a read error is possible. The rearrangement uses TRBV4-1 and TRBJ2-5; D gene unclear. The CDR3 extends over 14 amino acids. Germline loops: CDR1 MGHRA, CDR2 YSYEKL. The DNA of the CDR3 is TGCGCCAGCAGCCAAGATACGACATCGAGGACCCACTACTTC. This translates into CASSQDTTSRTHYF.

The V and J genes are TRBV4-2 and TRBJ2-2; D remains unclear. CDR3 length: 15 residues. Trimming left V 0 bases short and J 7 bases short, with 12 bases between. CDR1 is LGHNA, CDR2 YNFKEQ, per germline. CDR3 amino acids: CASSQDLTAGGELFF. CDR3 DNA: TGTGCCAGCAGCCAAGATTTGACGGCTGGCGGGGAGCTGTTTTTT.

There are a few counts of this clonotype. Compared with germline, one end of the junction differs, possibly owing to a read error. This sequence joins TRBV2 and TRBJ1-4; 9 bases line up with TRBD1. This CDR3 has 12 residues. The germline V gene has CDR1 SNHLY and CDR2 FYNNEI. The CDR3 protein is CASSAPGTGPDF. CDR3 nucleotide sequence: TGTGCCAGCAGCGCACCCGGGACAGGGCCGGATTTT.

The rearrangement uses TRBV5-8 and TRBJ2-5, with no clear D. TRBJ2-7 matches the DNA end more closely, so the J call is doubtful. The CDR3 covers 15 residues. CDR1 is SGHTS, CDR2 YDEGEE, per germline. The CDR3 bases are TGTGCCAGCAGCGTAAAAGCTATCACAGCCTACGAGCAGTACTTC. Translating it yields CASSVKAITAYEQYF.

This clonotype was detected a few times. This chain links TRBV5-6 with TRBJ1-5; D unresolved. CDR1 is SGHDT and CDR2 is YYEEEE in the germline V gene. V was shortened by 1 base and J by 0 bases, with 8 bases between the two germline ends. CDR3 length equals 15 residues. CDR3: CASSLMASSNQPQHF. In DNA form, the CDR3 reads TGTGCCAGCAGCTTGATGGCCTCTAGCAATCAGCCCCAGCATTTT.

At least ten counts were recorded for this clonotype. The V and J genes are TRBV12-3 or TRBV12-4 and TRBJ2-2; D might be TRBD1 or TRBD2, each matching 5 bases. Trimming took off 6 bases at V and 0 bases at J, with 8 bases between the two ends. The CDR3 totals 14 residues. CDR3 in amino acids: CASRQGANTGELFF. CDR3 nucleotide sequence: TGTGCCAGCAGGCAGGGAGCGAACACCGGGGAGCTGTTTTTT.

This clonotype was counted a few times. The genes are TRBV7-9 and TRBJ2-1; D not certain. V lost 4 bases and J lost 16, with 11 bases in between. The V gene's germline CDR1 is SEHNR and CDR2 FQNEAQ (reference sequence). CDR3 length: 10 residues. CDR3 region: CASSSYDVFF. Written as DNA, the CDR3 is TGTGCCAGCAGCTCCTACGACGTTTTCTTC. Combining the CDR3 with reference TRBV7-9 and TRBJ2-1 gives the whole variable domain DTGVSQNPRHKITKRGQNVTFRCDPISEHNRLYWYRQTLGQGPEFLTYFQNEAQLEKSRLLSDRFSAERPKGSFSTLEIQRTEQGDSAMYLCASSSYDVFFGPGTRLTVL.

The rearrangement links TRBV2 to TRBJ2-5, with D tentatively TRBD2 (6 bases). CDR3 length: 16 amino acids. V was shortened by 3 bases and J by 4 bases, with 18 bases between the two germline ends. Per germline, CDR1 SNHLY and CDR2 FYNNEI. The CDR3 DNA is TGTGCCAGCAGTGACTCAGGGCAGGGAGGTGGAGAGACCCAGTACTTC. This codes for CASSDSGQGGGETQYF.

The V and J genes are TRBV5-5 and TRBJ1-5, with TRBD1 identical over 10 bases. Germline CDR1 is SGHKS and CDR2 is YYEKEE (reference sequence). CDR3 length: 16 residues. The V segment lost 2 bases and the J segment 6 bases; nucleotides outside the gene matches: 8. CDR3 protein: CASSFHVGQGGQPQHF. CDR3 bases: TGTGCCAGCAGCTTTCATGTAGGACAGGGGGGTCAGCCCCAGCATTTT.